What follows are 24 T cell receptor beta chains derived from one specimen sequenced in a study of T-cell reconstitution after alpha-beta-depleted transplantation in children. Molecular barcoding with unique molecular identifiers was used for the TCRbeta library. TCRdb processed the PCR reads anew with MiXCR; each CDR3 protein has one entry. Of under 300,000 distinct CDR3 sequences in the sample, 9.7% were seen once. Material: PBMCs from the stem cell graft donor, obtained from the stem cell graft. The receptor source for this set is a human donor who donated a stem cell graft to a child with SCID.

Note on this clonotype: A read error may account for a junction end that differs from germline. The chain links TRBV20-1 to TRBJ2-5; tentative D call: TRBD2 (6 bases). Germline V gene sequence: CDR1 DFQATT, CDR2 SNEGSKA (reference sequence). The CDR3 is 17 amino acids. CDR3 amino acids: CCARGGQDRGYQETQYF. Written as DNA, the CDR3 is TGCTGTGCTAGAGGAGGGCAGGATCGGGGTTACCAAGAGACCCAGTACTTC.

This clonotype has a count of ten or more. This chain connects TRBV5-1 to TRBJ2-1; 9 positions match TRBD1. V was pared by 3 bases and J by 0 bases, with 1 base of the junction left unmatched. The germline gives CDR1 SGHRS, CDR2 YFSETQ. The CDR3 has 15 amino acids. Here the CDR3 DNA reads TGCGCCAGCAGCTCGGGACAGGGCTCCTACAATGAGCAGTTCTTC. Protein sequence: CASSSGQGSYNEQFF.

This clonotype was counted ten times or more. The V gene is TRBV12-3 or TRBV12-4, the J gene TRBJ2-5; D may be TRBD1 (6 bases). Trimming stripped 7 bases from V and 3 bases from J, with 15 bases between. This CDR3 region has 14 residues. CDR3 nucleotide sequence: TGTGCCAGCATCCCGGGGTCAGGGGAAGAGACCCAGTACTTC. This codes for CASIPGSGEETQYF.

At least ten counts were recorded for this clonotype. The genes are TRBV5-1 and TRBJ2-2, with TRBD1 identical over 7 bases. V shed 0 bases and J 0 bases; nucleotides not matched to a gene: 5. The germline V gene has CDR1 SGHRS and CDR2 YFSETQ. The CDR3 is 17 amino acids. The CDR3: CASSLDPGGANTGELFF. The CDR3 DNA follows: TGCGCCAGCAGCTTGGATCCAGGGGGAGCGAACACCGGGGAGCTGTTTTTT.

Turning to this clonotype: This could be a read error, since a much larger clone is one nucleotide away. CDR3 sequence: CASSAMRVAQSF. The CDR3 DNA reads as TGTGCCAGCAGCGCGATGAGGGTAGCGCAGTCTTTT. The V call is TRBV5-6, the J call TRBJ2-3; maybe TRBD2 (5 bases). CDR1 and CDR2 (germline): SGHDT, YYEEEE. This CDR3 contains 12 residues.

This clonotype was counted at least ten times. V usage is TRBV20-1 and J usage is TRBJ2-1; 10 nucleotides agree with TRBD2. The CDR3 has 18 residues. The junction had 16 bases not matched to a gene; V was cut back by 1 base and J by 7 bases. Germline values: CDR1 DFQATT, CDR2 SNEGSKA (reference sequence). CDR3 sequence reads: CSARGVAGGFSFLNEQFF. The CDR3 nucleotides are TGCAGTGCTAGAGGAGTAGCGGGGGGCTTCTCCTTTTTAAATGAGCAGTTCTTC.

This clonotype occurred many times. CDR3 sequence reads: CATSVAGLQETQYF. The CDR3 nucleotides are TGTGCCACGTCGGTAGCGGGACTCCAAGAGACCCAGTACTTC. The V call is TRBV12-3 or TRBV12-4, the J call TRBJ2-5; the match to TRBD2 covers 8 bases. Trimming at V came to 10 bases and at J to 1 base, leaving 8 bases not matched to a gene. The CDR3 loop spans 14 amino acids.

The chain employs TRBV18 and TRBJ1-1; D gene ambiguous. The CDR3 spans 14 residues. Between the trimmed V and J ends, which lost 2 bases and 3 bases, there was a span of 10 bases. Germline V gives CDR1 KGHSH, CDR2 LQKENI. The CDR3 nucleotides are TGTGCCAGCTCACCAACGTCGAAGGACACTGAAGCTTTCTTT. This codes for CASSPTSKDTEAFF.

This clonotype was found many times. The V call is TRBV5-8, the J call TRBJ2-1, with 11 nucleotides matching TRBD1. Germline V gives CDR1 SGHTS, CDR2 YDEGEE. This CDR3 region has 16 residues. V was clipped by 5 bases and J by 6 bases; unmatched bases: 10. CDR3 sequence (DNA): TGTGCCAGCAGGCATACCGGGACAGGGGGGGTCAATGAGCAGTTCTTC. This encodes CASRHTGTGGVNEQFF. Filled out from reference TRBV5-8 and TRBJ2-1, the complete variable domain reads EAGVTQSPTHLIKTRGQQATLRCSPISGHTSVYWYQQALGLGLQFLLWYDEGEERNRGNFPPRFSGRQFPNYSSELNVNALELEDSALYLCASRHTGTGGVNEQFFGPGTRLTVL.

This clonotype was observed at least ten times. The chain uses TRBV5-1 and TRBJ2-7; 9 nucleotides align to TRBD1. The CDR3 contains 15 residues. J was trimmed by 9 bases and V by 1 base; bases with no gene match: 11. The germline V gene has CDR1 SGHRS and CDR2 YFSETQ. The CDR3 sequence: CASSLPDRGELVQYF. The CDR3 DNA sequence: TGCGCCAGCAGCTTGCCTGACAGGGGGGAGCTCGTGCAGTACTTC. Together with reference TRBV5-1 and TRBJ2-7, the CDR3 gives the full variable domain: KAGVTQTPRYLIKTRGQQVTLSCSPISGHRSVSWYQQTPGQGLQFLFEYFSETQRNKGNFPGRFSGRQFSNSRSEMNVSTLELGDSALYLCASSLPDRGELVQYFGPGTRLTVT.

This clonotype was recorded at least ten times. V and J are TRBV21-1 and TRBJ2-4. TRBV21-1 is listed as a pseudogene. The CDR3 is made up of 16 amino acids. DNA of the CDR3: TGTGCCAGCAGCAAGGACCAGAAGTTAGCCAAAAACATTCAGTACTTC. Residues: CASSKDQKLAKNIQYF.

This clonotype was picked up many times. The chain employs TRBV5-1 and TRBJ2-7; maybe TRBD1 (6 bases). Germline CDR1 reads SGHRS; CDR2 reads YFSETQ. The CDR3 totals 15 residues. The V gene lost 4 bases and the J gene lost 0 bases, with 14 bases spanning the gap. The CDR3 DNA reads as TGCGCCAGCAGCCCAGGGGCCCAGAGCTCCTACGAGCAGTACTTC. It is translated as CASSPGAQSSYEQYF.

In its sample, this clonotype was seen many times. The genes are TRBV3-1 and TRBJ2-1; weak D call: TRBD1 (5 bases). CDR1 and CDR2 from the germline V gene are LGHDT and YNNKEL (reference sequence). The V gene lost 1 base and the J gene lost 5 bases, with 9 bases spanning the gap. The CDR3 runs to 14 residues. CDR3 sequence reads: CASSQGPGHNEQFF. In DNA, the CDR3 is TGTGCCAGCAGCCAAGGGCCAGGGCACAATGAGCAGTTCTTC.

This clonotype was recorded many times. CDR3 loop: CSARLAYEQYF. CDR3 DNA: TGCAGTGCAAGACTAGCGTACGAGCAGTACTTC. The chain couples TRBV20-1 to TRBJ2-7; TRBD2 matches 8 bases. CDR3 length equals 11 residues. V shed 6 bases and J 4 bases; nucleotides not matched to a gene: 2. Germline loops: CDR1 DFQATT, CDR2 SNEGSKA (reference sequence).

This clonotype has a count of ten or more. The chain links TRBV9 to TRBJ2-2; D not certain. The germline V and J ends were trimmed by 1 base and 0 bases, with 4 bases remaining between them. Germline CDR1 and CDR2: SGDLS and YYNGEE. The CDR3 sequence is 14 residues long. CDR3 DNA sequence: TGTGCCAGCAGCGTACAGTCGAACACCGGGGAGCTGTTTTTT. Its protein product is CASSVQSNTGELFF.

This clonotype has a handful of counts. V and J are TRBV6-2 or TRBV6-3 and TRBJ2-5, with a weak D call TRBD1 (6 bases). The V and J ends lost 0 bases and 0 bases respectively, with 14 bases between them. This CDR3 has 17 amino acids. CDR1 MNHEY and CDR2 SVGEGT come from the germline V gene. Written as DNA, the CDR3 is TGTGCCAGCAGTTACTCGAGGCCCGCAGGGGACCAAGAGACCCAGTACTTC. It is translated as CASSYSRPAGDQETQYF.

In this sample, this clonotype turned up many times. The rearrangement uses TRBV12-3 or TRBV12-4 and TRBJ1-4; TRBD1 matches 8 bases. The trim removed 2 bases at V and 5 bases at J, leaving 4 bases unmatched. The CDR3 loop spans 15 amino acids. CDR3: CASSLRGQGNEKLFF. CDR3 nucleotides: TGTGCCAGCAGTTTACGTGGACAGGGCAATGAAAAACTGTTTTTT.

CDR3 region: CAIRSTGFNEQFF. CDR3 nucleotides: TGTGCCATCAGGAGTACAGGGTTCAATGAGCAGTTCTTC. The V and J genes are TRBV10-3 and TRBJ2-1; D is possibly TRBD1 (6 bases). V dropped 6 bases and J dropped 6 bases, with 12 bases sitting between them. The CDR3 runs 13 residues. Germline assignment: CDR1 ENHRY and CDR2 SYGVKD.

This clonotype was counted many times. The chain has TRBV10-3 and TRBJ2-5, with TRBD1 identical over 8 bases. The germline CDR1 and CDR2 sequences are ENHRY and SYGVKD. V shed 1 base, J shed 5 bases, and the junction held 6 bases outside the gene matches. The CDR3 is 15 amino acids. CDR3: CAISEWDRYPETQYF. The CDR3 coding sequence is TGTGCCATCAGTGAGTGGGACAGGTATCCCGAGACCCAGTACTTC.

This clonotype came up many times. This sequence joins TRBV20-1 and TRBJ1-1; D is unresolved. V lost 3 bases and J 0 bases, leaving 14 bases between the germline ends. From germline, CDR1 is DFQATT and CDR2 SNEGSKA (reference sequence). CDR3 size: 15 residues. CDR3 residues: CSARKGLSMNTEAFF. CDR3 in DNA: TGCAGTGCTAGGAAAGGCCTATCTATGAACACTGAAGCTTTCTTT.

The chain combines TRBV15 with TRBJ2-7; D gene unclear. V lost 1 base and J 0 bases, leaving 7 bases between the germline ends. The germline V gene has CDR1 LNHNV and CDR2 YYDKDF (reference sequence). This CDR3 contains 14 residues. The CDR3 sequence: CATSRGPISYEQYF. CDR3 DNA: TGTGCCACCAGCAGAGGACCGATCTCCTACGAGCAGTACTTC. Supplemented by reference TRBV15 and TRBJ2-7, the full variable domain reads DAMVIQNPRYQVTQFGKPVTLSCSQTLNHNVMYWYQQKSSQAPKLLFHYYDKDFNNEADTPDNFQSRRPNTSFCFLDIRSPGLGDTAMYLCATSRGPISYEQYFGPGTRLTVT.

Ten or more counts support this clonotype. This chain connects TRBV9 to TRBJ2-1; 8 positions match TRBD2. Germline values: CDR1 SGDLS, CDR2 YYNGEE. The CDR3 length is 16 residues. The J segment lost 5 bases and the V segment lost 4 bases, leaving 11 bases of the junction unmatched. CDR3 sequence: CASSPGERGPHNEQFF. The CDR3 nucleotides are TGTGCCAGCAGCCCTGGAGAGCGGGGGCCCCACAATGAGCAGTTCTTC. Complete variable domain (other parts from reference TRBV9 and TRBJ2-1): DSGVTQTPKHLITATGQRVTLRCSPRSGDLSVYWYQQSLDQGLQFLIQYYNGEERAKGNILERFSAQQFPDLHSELNLSSLELGDSALYFCASSPGERGPHNEQFFGPGTRLTVL.

This clonotype was counted at least ten times. V gene TRBV20-1 combines with J gene TRBJ1-1; no reliable D call. V lost 6 bases to trimming and J lost 1 base, with 12 bases between them. Germline V lookup: CDR1 DFQATT, CDR2 SNEGSKA (reference sequence). The CDR3 runs 13 residues. CDR3 nucleotides: TGCAGTGCAAAAGCACCAGGGAACACTGAAGCTTTCTTT. This encodes CSAKAPGNTEAFF.

The J gene is TRBJ2-3, the V gene TRBV18; D might be TRBD1 (6 bases). Germline V lookup: CDR1 KGHSH, CDR2 LQKENI. Trimming left V 0 bases short and J 0 bases short, with 7 bases between. CDR3 length equals 15 residues. The CDR3 reads CASSPPQGSTDTQYF. The DNA of the CDR3 is TGTGCCAGCTCACCACCGCAGGGGAGCACAGATACGCAGTATTTT.